These 22 T cell receptor beta chains share one sample of origin, sequenced in a study of blood T cells in healthy people across ages. The authors ran a second PCR of roughly 6 to 12 cycles using a sample-barcoded 5' primer and a J-beta primer mix. TCRdb processed the 5' RACE reads anew with MiXCR; each CDR3 protein has one entry. The sample includes some 1.8 million distinct CDR3 sequences, around 40% of them seen just once. Sequencing input: blood. Receptors were obtained from a human donor in good health.

The DNA of the CDR3 is TGTGCCAGCAGCTCCCGCAATACTGGCTACACCTTC. Translation gives CASSSRNTGYTF. The V gene is TRBV7-2, the J gene TRBJ1-2, with D unclear. Trimming left V 4 bases short and J 7 bases short, with 10 bases between. This CDR3 comprises 12 residues. Germline V gene sequence: CDR1 SGHTA, CDR2 FQGNSA.

J is TRBJ2-3 and V is TRBV5-1; TRBD2 might be the D (6 bases). This CDR3 has 16 residues. The germline V gene encodes CDR1 SGHRS and CDR2 YFSETQ. V lost 2 bases, J lost 2 bases, and 15 bases lay in between. CDR3 loop: CASSLGSGSHTDTQYF. As DNA, the CDR3 is TGCGCCAGCAGCTTAGGGAGCGGGTCCCACACAGATACGCAGTATTTT.

J is TRBJ2-3 and V is TRBV5-1, with 8 bases aligning to TRBD1. With V trimmed by 8 bases and J by 0 bases, 8 bases remained unmatched. Germline V gene sequence: CDR1 SGHRS, CDR2 YFSETQ. This CDR3 spans 15 amino acids. In DNA, the CDR3 is TGCGCCAGTCGTCAGGGGGCTAGCAGCACAGATACGCAGTATTTT. Encoded protein: CASRQGASSTDTQYF.

The CDR3 DNA is TGTGCCAGCAGCAATCGTTGGGCCGGGAGGTCCACTGAAGCTTTCTTT. Translating gives CASSNRWAGRSTEAFF. The rearrangement uses TRBV12-3 or TRBV12-4 and TRBJ1-1; D remains unclear. There are 16 residues in the CDR3. V shed 6 bases and J shed 4 bases, with 21 bases lying between them.

The rearrangement uses TRBV7-2 and TRBJ2-3; 8 bases fit TRBD2. The trim removed 1 base at V and 4 bases at J, leaving 10 bases unmatched. The CDR3 contains 17 residues. Germline CDR1 and CDR2: SGHTA and FQGNSA. CDR3 DNA sequence: TGTGCCAGCAGCTTAGTCCTACTAGCGGCTGCTGCAGATACGCAGTATTTT. As protein: CASSLVLLAAAADTQYF.

Concerning this clonotype itself: A read error may be the cause here, since a much bigger clone is one base away. The rearrangement links TRBV5-6 to TRBJ2-3, with TRBD2 identical over 9 bases. V trimming: 0 bases; J trimming: 6 bases; junction bases outside the gene matches: 11. Looked up from germline, CDR1 is SGHDT and CDR2 is YYEEEE. The CDR3 is made up of 17 amino acids. The chain's CDR3 is CASSLVMGTSLSDTQYF. The CDR3 nucleotides read TGTGCCAGCAGCTTGGTGATGGGGACTAGCTTATCCGATACGCAGTATTTT.

This clonotype has a handful of counts. This rearrangement joins TRBV9 to TRBJ1-4; D is unresolved. With 4 bases removed from V and 2 bases from J, the gap between germline ends came to 18 bases. The germline V gene has CDR1 SGDLS and CDR2 YYNGEE. The CDR3 extends over 17 amino acids. The CDR3 region has the DNA TGTGCCAGCAGCCTAGGAAAACAACCCAACACTAATGAAAAACTGTTTTTT. Protein product: CASSLGKQPNTNEKLFF.

This clonotype was counted between two and nine times. The DNA for the CDR3 is TGTGCCAGCAGCTCCGGGACTTATTATTCTAATGAGCAGTTCTTC. Translated, it gives CASSSGTYYSNEQFF. The genes are TRBV7-6 and TRBJ2-1; weak D call: TRBD2 (6 bases). Looked up from germline, CDR1 is SGHVS and CDR2 is FNYEAQ. V was shortened by 4 bases and J by 7 bases, with 17 bases between the two germline ends. The CDR3 loop spans 15 amino acids.

The chain uses TRBV11-2 and TRBJ2-1; D might be TRBD2 (5 bases). Trimming pared 6 bases from V and 0 bases from J, leaving 12 bases between. The germline V gene encodes CDR1 SGHAT and CDR2 FQNNGV. The CDR3 runs to 15 residues. The CDR3, as DNA: TGTGCCAGCAGAACAATGGGGAGCTCCTACAATGAGCAGTTCTTC. Translating gives CASRTMGSSYNEQFF.

This clonotype showed up many times. The gene calls are TRBV6-5 and TRBJ2-1; perhaps TRBD2 as D (7 bases). The germline gives CDR1 MNHEY, CDR2 SVGAGI. V was trimmed by 6 bases and J by 7 bases, leaving 13 bases between them. The CDR3 consists of 13 residues. In nucleotides, the CDR3 is TGTGCCAGCAGCCCCGCGGGGGCTAATGAGCAGTTCTTC. Translating it yields CASSPAGANEQFF.

Comment on this clonotype: The final CDR3 position lacks the conserved phenylalanine or tryptophan, pointing to a likely read error. This chain uses TRBV9 with TRBJ2-1, with D uncertain. The CDR3 extends over 15 amino acids. V gave up 0 bases and J gave up 3 bases, with 10 bases separating them. Germline CDR1 and CDR2: SGDLS and YYNGEE. The CDR3 DNA follows: TGTGCCAGCAGCGTAGGGGGATTAAACTACAATGAGCAGTTCTGC. Its translation is CASSVGGLNYNEQFC.

About this clonotype itself: A read error may account for a junction end that differs from germline. The genes are TRBV5-5 and TRBJ2-5; 7 bases agree with TRBD1. This CDR3 is 20 amino acids long. Germline CDR1 and CDR2: SGHKS and YYEKEE (reference sequence). The CDR3, as DNA: TGTGCCAGCAGCCTAGTGGTTAACAGGGGTATATGGAAAGGACAAGGGACCCAGTACTTC. Translation gives CASSLVVNRGIWKGQGTQYF.

V and J are TRBV6-4 and TRBJ1-1, with D possibly matching TRBD1 (6 bases). Deletions cut 8 bases from V and 7 bases from J, with 14 bases between. The CDR3 is 12 residues long. CDR1 is MRHNA and CDR2 is SNTAGT in the germline V gene. The CDR3 DNA reads TGTGCCAGCTCCCCGGCCAGGGGTGAAGCTTTCTTT. Protein product: CASSPARGEAFF.

Of note for this clonotype: A much larger clone lies a single base off, so this may be a read error. The chain carries TRBV7-3 and TRBJ2-6; a possible D gene is TRBD1 (6 bases). The CDR3 runs to 20 residues. The V and J ends lost 7 bases and 3 bases respectively, with 28 bases between them. Germline CDR1 is SGHTA and CDR2 is FQGTGA. The CDR3 region is CASNSHPTLPWGLGANVLTF. The DNA for the CDR3 is TGTGCCAGCAACTCCCACCCCACGTTACCCTGGGGGCTTGGGGCCAACGTCCTGACTTTC.

The CDR3 sequence is CATGADSPLHF. As DNA, the CDR3 is TGTGCCACCGGAGCGGATTCACCCCTCCACTTT. The chain joins TRBV10-3 to TRBJ1-6; D call uncertain. The V end lost 10 bases, the J end lost 8 bases, and 9 bases lay between the germline ends. The CDR3 consists of 11 residues. Germline assignment: CDR1 ENHRY and CDR2 SYGVKD.

V usage is TRBV7-3 and J usage is TRBJ1-6; D possibly corresponds to TRBD1 (5 bases). Germline lookup yields CDR1 SGHTA and CDR2 FQGTGA. V was cut by 2 bases and J by 10 bases, with 15 bases left in between. CDR3 length: 15 amino acids. The CDR3 loop reads CASSLSGRESSPLHF. The CDR3 bases are TGTGCCAGCAGCTTATCGGGCAGGGAAAGCTCACCCCTCCACTTT.

The chain employs TRBV6-5 and TRBJ2-7, with TRBD1 identical over 7 bases. Germline assignment: CDR1 MNHEY and CDR2 SVGAGI. V dropped 4 bases and J dropped 2; count of bases not matched to a gene: 5. The CDR3 has 14 amino acids. CDR3 amino acids: CASSSVTGTYEQYF. The CDR3 region has the DNA TGTGCCAGCAGTTCCGTGACAGGGACCTACGAGCAGTACTTC.

This clonotype was picked up a small number of times. This chain links TRBV6-1 with TRBJ2-6; D remains ambiguous. Between the trimmed V and J ends, which lost 3 bases and 1 base, there was a span of 13 bases. CDR3 length equals 17 residues. Germline CDR1 MNHNS, CDR2 SASEGT. In DNA, the CDR3 is TGTGCCAGCAGTGATCATGGCGAGTTGTCTGGGGCCAACGTCCTGACTTTC. Protein product: CASSDHGELSGANVLTF.

This chain connects TRBV5-5 to TRBJ2-1, with 8 bases aligning to TRBD1. The CDR3 has 15 residues. With 4 bases clipped from V and 10 bases from J, the junction kept 13 bases outside the gene matches. Per germline, CDR1 SGHKS and CDR2 YYEKEE (reference sequence). CDR3 in amino acids: CASSPDRAGYEEQFF. CDR3 DNA sequence: TGTGCCAGCAGCCCGGACAGGGCAGGCTATGAGGAGCAGTTCTTC. The whole variable domain, remainder taken from reference TRBV5-5 and TRBJ2-1, is DAGVTQSPTHLIKTRGQQVTLRCSPISGHKSVSWYQQVLGQGPQFIFQYYEKEERGRGNFPDRFSARQFPNYSSELNVNALLLGDSALYLCASSPDRAGYEEQFFGPGTRLTVL.

The table lists this clonotype with a few counts. The chain carries TRBV14 and TRBJ1-1, with D tentatively TRBD1 (5 bases). With 8 bases removed from V and 5 bases from J, the gap between germline ends came to 18 bases. The CDR3 sequence is 14 residues long. Per the germline V gene, CDR1 is SGHDN and CDR2 is FVKESK. CDR3 loop: CASSLVGGRTEAFF. CDR3 DNA sequence: TGTGCCAGCTCCCTGGTGGGGGGGAGGACTGAAGCTTTCTTT.

The chain links TRBV15 to TRBJ2-2; no firm D call. There are 14 residues in the CDR3. Germline CDR1 and CDR2: LNHNV and YYDKDF (reference sequence). Trimming shortened V by 0 bases and J by 6 bases, and 8 bases separated the two germline ends. CDR3 bases: TGTGCCACCAGCAGAGAAGACATGTCCGGGGAGCTGTTTTTT. It is translated as CATSREDMSGELFF.

This clonotype was observed a few times. An end of the junction does not agree with germline; a read error may underlie this. The genes are TRBV9 and TRBJ2-5; D unresolved. Germline-derived CDR1 and CDR2 are SGDLS and YYNGEE. The CDR3 is made up of 15 amino acids. CDR3 loop: CASSVHSGEQEAQYF. The CDR3 bases are TGTGCCAGCAGCGTACACTCAGGAGAGCAAGAGGCCCAGTACTTC.